A single sample is the source of the 27 T cell receptor beta chains below, sequenced in a study of T-cell reconstitution after alpha-beta-depleted transplantation in children. Preparation of the TCRbeta library was carried out with unique molecular identifiers. MiXCR, run by TCRdb on the PCR reads, gives a single entry per CDR3 protein. The sample contains about 1,000,000 distinct CDR3 sequences, less than 30% of which appear only once. The source was PBMCs, mostly from graft donor cells, collected 360 days after TCRalphabeta/CD19-depleted stem cell transplant. These receptors were taken from a boy younger than two who had a stem cell transplant for SCID, so the T cells may come from the graft donor.

The chain recombines TRBV5-1 with TRBJ2-5; D tentatively fits TRBD1 or TRBD2 (5 bases each). The CDR3 has 14 amino acids. The germline CDR1 and CDR2 sequences are SGHRS and YFSETQ. The ends were cut back, 3 bases at V and 5 bases at J, with 14 bases in the middle. The CDR3: CASSSGSKGETQYF. CDR3 coding DNA: TGCGCCAGCAGCTCGGGGAGCAAGGGGGAGACCCAGTACTTC.

This clonotype is a singleton in its sample. The V gene is TRBV20-1, the J gene TRBJ2-3, with D possibly called TRBD1 or TRBD2 (5 bases each). There are 17 residues in the CDR3. Trimming left V 3 bases short and J 2 bases short, with 21 bases between. From germline, CDR1 is DFQATT and CDR2 SNEGSKA (reference sequence). The CDR3 protein is CSARGSPPGTFTDTQYF. CDR3 DNA: TGCAGTGCTAGGGGTTCCCCTCCGGGGACCTTCACAGATACGCAGTATTTT.

The chain's CDR3 is CASRLDLLNEQYF. The CDR3, as DNA: TGCGCCAGTAGACTGGATCTCCTAAACGAGCAGTACTTC. The V gene is TRBV5-1, the J gene TRBJ2-7; D is unresolved. The CDR3 totals 13 residues. CDR1 and CDR2 from the germline V gene are SGHRS and YFSETQ. Trimming removed 8 bases from V and 5 bases from J, with 17 bases in between. The variable domain in full, completed from reference TRBV5-1 and TRBJ2-7, reads KAGVTQTPRYLIKTRGQQVTLSCSPISGHRSVSWYQQTPGQGLQFLFEYFSETQRNKGNFPGRFSGRQFSNSRSEMNVSTLELGDSALYLCASRLDLLNEQYFGPGTRLTVT.

This chain's CDR3 is CSVDPGQGPFNEQFF. As DNA, the CDR3 is TGCAGCGTTGACCCGGGACAGGGGCCGTTTAATGAGCAGTTCTTC. The gene calls are TRBV29-1 and TRBJ2-1; 10 nucleotides agree with TRBD1. V lost 3 bases to trimming and J lost 7 bases; unmatched junction nucleotides: 9. Germline V gene lookup returns CDR1 SQVTM and CDR2 ANQGSEA. This CDR3 is 15 amino acids long.

This clonotype was detected a few times. V gene TRBV5-1 combines with J gene TRBJ1-5; D is undetermined. Trimming removed 7 bases from V and 2 bases from J, with 10 bases in between. This CDR3 is built from 13 residues. Looked up from germline, CDR1 is SGHRS and CDR2 is YFSETQ. CDR3 residues: CASFLRGNQPQHF. CDR3 DNA: TGCGCCAGCTTCCTGAGGGGCAATCAGCCCCAGCATTTT.

The chain has TRBV11-2 and TRBJ2-5, with 7 bases fitting TRBD1. The CDR3 sequence is 16 residues long. The trim removed 2 bases at V and 10 bases at J, leaving 16 bases unmatched. The germline gives CDR1 SGHAT, CDR2 FQNNGV. DNA for the CDR3: TGTGCCAGCAGCTTACAACAGGGGACCCCCAAAGTGGGCCAGTACTTC. It is translated as CASSLQQGTPKVGQYF.

The chain has TRBV3-1 and TRBJ2-3; TRBD2 is a possible D gene (7 bases). Germline values: CDR1 LGHDT, CDR2 YNNKEL (reference sequence). The V gene lost 2 bases and the J gene lost 8 bases, with 11 bases spanning the gap. The CDR3 runs 13 residues. The chain's CDR3 is CASSQRGGGTQYF. The DNA of the CDR3 is TGTGCCAGCAGCCAAAGGGGGGGGGGTACGCAGTATTTT.

In this sample, this clonotype turned up a few times. The CDR3 bases are TGTGCCATCAGAGATAGTACAGCGACTTACGAGCAGTACTTC. The encoded protein is CAIRDSTATYEQYF. The chain carries TRBV10-3 and TRBJ2-7; D is unclear. Germline-derived CDR1 and CDR2 are ENHRY and SYGVKD. V was trimmed by 6 bases and J by 4 bases, leaving 16 bases between them. The CDR3 length is 14 residues.

The rearrangement links TRBV4-2 to TRBJ2-3; D perhaps matches TRBD1 (5 bases). The CDR3 spans 17 residues. V was clipped by 1 base and J by 0 bases, with 14 bases between them. CDR1 and CDR2 from the germline V gene are LGHNA and YNFKEQ. The CDR3 is CASSQVAQAGSTDTQYF. The CDR3 DNA sequence: TGTGCCAGCAGCCAAGTTGCACAGGCCGGGAGCACAGATACGCAGTATTTT.

The V gene is TRBV4-1, the J gene TRBJ2-7; 9 nucleotides match TRBD2. From germline, CDR1 is MGHRA and CDR2 YSYEKL. V lost 1 base and J lost 7; bases outside the gene matches: 8. The CDR3 has 15 amino acids. The CDR3 coding sequence is TGCGCCAGCAGCCAAGGGCGGGGGGGCCTGAGAGAGCAGTACTTC. Protein sequence: CASSQGRGGLREQYF.

The V and J genes are TRBV4-3 and TRBJ2-6; perhaps TRBD1 as D (6 bases). With 0 bases removed from V and 1 base from J, the gap between germline ends came to 16 bases. Per the germline V gene, CDR1 is LGHNA and CDR2 is YSLEER. The CDR3 length is 19 residues. This CDR3 is CASSQDGAGVLSGANVLTF. In DNA, the CDR3 is TGCGCCAGCAGCCAAGATGGTGCAGGGGTCTTATCTGGGGCCAACGTCCTGACTTTC.

The chain recombines TRBV28 with TRBJ1-2, with 7 bases that match TRBD1. This CDR3 has 16 amino acids. Germline V lookup: CDR1 MDHEN, CDR2 SYDVKM. The J segment lost 4 bases and the V segment lost 6 bases, leaving 14 bases of the junction unmatched. The DNA of the CDR3 is TGTGCCAGCAGGTCCCCAGGGCAGGGGGGGACCTATGGCTACACCTTC. The encoded protein is CASRSPGQGGTYGYTF.

This clonotype was detected ten times or more. The rearrangement uses TRBV20-1 and TRBJ2-7; tentative D call: TRBD2 (5 bases). V was cut by 4 bases and J by 4 bases, with 11 bases left in between. The CDR3 consists of 12 residues. Per germline, CDR1 DFQATT and CDR2 SNEGSKA (reference sequence). In DNA, the CDR3 is TGCAGTGCTACCCGGTCGGGGTACGAGCAGTACTTC. Amino acid sequence: CSATRSGYEQYF.

The chain employs TRBV12-3 or TRBV12-4 and TRBJ1-3; D perhaps matches TRBD1 (6 bases). V dropped 4 bases and J dropped 4 bases, with 17 bases sitting between them. The CDR3 is 16 residues long. DNA of the CDR3: TGTGCCAGCAGTTCGACGATGACAGGACCGGGAAACACCATATATTTT. It specifies CASSSTMTGPGNTIYF.

This clonotype was recorded at least ten times. This chain joins TRBV24-1 and TRBJ2-1; TRBD1 matches 9 bases. This CDR3 has 15 residues. V shed 9 bases, J shed 3 bases, and the junction held 8 bases outside the gene matches. Germline lookup yields CDR1 KGHDR and CDR2 SFDVKD. The chain's CDR3 is CATQIRDRVYNEQFF. The CDR3 region has the DNA TGTGCCACCCAAATTCGGGACAGGGTCTACAATGAGCAGTTCTTC.

The chain joins TRBV11-2 to TRBJ2-1; 15 nucleotides match TRBD2. The CDR3 contains 18 residues. Germline CDR1 and CDR2: SGHAT and FQNNGV. Trimming cost V 5 bases and J 3 bases; bases outside gene matches: 8. CDR3 nucleotides: TGTGCCAGCAGCGTCGGACTAGCGGGGGGGCCTAGCTACAATGAGCAGTTCTTC. Translated: CASSVGLAGGPSYNEQFF.

The chain combines TRBV10-3 with TRBJ1-6; D is perhaps TRBD1 (6 bases). Trimming left V 4 bases short and J 7 bases short, with 11 bases between. CDR3 length: 14 amino acids. Germline values: CDR1 ENHRY, CDR2 SYGVKD. The CDR3, as DNA: TGTGCCATCAGTGGGGGGGGCCACAATTCACCCCTCCACTTT. This sequence encodes CAISGGGHNSPLHF.

The table lists this clonotype with a few counts. The chain joins TRBV29-1 to TRBJ2-5, with D unresolved. Per the germline V gene, CDR1 is SQVTM and CDR2 is ANQGSEA. The CDR3 totals 11 residues. The V and J ends lost 5 bases and 1 base respectively, with 5 bases between them. For the CDR3, the DNA is TGCAGCGTTAGACCCCAAGAGACCCAGTACTTC. Protein sequence: CSVRPQETQYF.

This clonotype turned up a few times. The chain carries TRBV20-1 and TRBJ2-1; 12 nucleotides line up with TRBD2. This CDR3 spans 18 amino acids. Germline trimming cut 0 bases from V and 7 bases from J; bases unmatched to any gene: 13. The germline V gene encodes CDR1 DFQATT and CDR2 SNEGSKA (reference sequence). The CDR3 DNA sequence: TGCAGTGCTAGAGATAAATTACTAGCGGGGGGCCGGTGGAATGAGCAGTTCTTC. Amino acids: CSARDKLLAGGRWNEQFF.

The chain carries TRBV20-1 and TRBJ2-3; a weak D match, TRBD2 (6 bases). Trimming stripped 3 bases from V and 2 bases from J, with 15 bases between. This CDR3 is 15 amino acids long. Germline values: CDR1 DFQATT, CDR2 SNEGSKA (reference sequence). CDR3 sequence: CSASFSWDFTDTQYF. The CDR3 DNA follows: TGCAGTGCTAGTTTCTCTTGGGACTTCACAGATACGCAGTATTTT.

The V gene is TRBV4-1, the J gene TRBJ2-3, with D possibly being TRBD2 (7 bases). The length of the CDR3 is 16 residues. Germline assignment: CDR1 MGHRA and CDR2 YSYEKL. V lost 0 bases to trimming and J lost 2 bases, with 12 bases between them. In DNA, the CDR3 is TGCGCCAGCAGCCAAGATCGGGGGGCGTACACAGATACGCAGTATTTT. Amino acids: CASSQDRGAYTDTQYF.

V is TRBV6-2 or TRBV6-3 and J is TRBJ2-7, with 9 bases matching TRBD2. Germline CDR1 and CDR2: MNHEY and SVGEGT. Trimming took 2 bases from V and 3 from J; bases not matched to a gene: 14. The length of the CDR3 is 18 residues. CDR3 coding DNA: TGTGCCAGCAGTTACCGCGGACTAGCGAGATCTTATGACTACGAGCAGTACTTC. Its protein product is CASSYRGLARSYDYEQYF.

The V call is TRBV20-1, the J call TRBJ1-4; 7 positions match TRBD1. This CDR3 comprises 16 residues. Germline V lookup: CDR1 DFQATT, CDR2 SNEGSKA (reference sequence). The trim removed 5 bases at V and 3 bases at J, leaving 12 bases unmatched. The CDR3 protein is CSASTGSYSANEKLFF. The CDR3 DNA reads TGCAGTGCTTCGACAGGGTCATACTCAGCTAATGAAAAACTGTTTTTT.

The rearrangement joins TRBV5-1 to TRBJ2-7, with D tentatively TRBD2 (6 bases). There are 14 residues in the CDR3. Trimming removed 4 bases at V and 2 bases at J, with 13 bases between. Germline loops: CDR1 SGHRS, CDR2 YFSETQ. For the CDR3, the DNA is TGCGCCAGCAGCCTACTGGGCGGGACCTACGAGCAGTACTTC. Residues: CASSLLGGTYEQYF. Combining the CDR3 with reference TRBV5-1 and TRBJ2-7 gives the whole variable domain KAGVTQTPRYLIKTRGQQVTLSCSPISGHRSVSWYQQTPGQGLQFLFEYFSETQRNKGNFPGRFSGRQFSNSRSEMNVSTLELGDSALYLCASSLLGGTYEQYFGPGTRLTVT.

J is TRBJ2-1 and V is TRBV12-3 or TRBV12-4; 9 bases agree with TRBD2. The CDR3 is 14 amino acids. V lost 7 bases, J lost 15 bases, and 16 bases stayed unmatched. The CDR3 DNA reads TGTGCCAGCACCGAGACCGGGACTAGCCTTGGGCGGTTCTTC. Its translation: CASTETGTSLGRFF.

The chain uses TRBV7-2 and TRBJ2-4, with 11 bases that match TRBD1. The V and J ends lost 5 bases and 7 bases, in that order; junction bases with no gene match: 4. There are 14 residues in the CDR3. Germline V gives CDR1 SGHTA, CDR2 FQGNSA. As DNA, the CDR3 is TGTGCCAGCAGCCCAGGGGACAGGGGGAACATTCAGTACTTC. Amino acid sequence: CASSPGDRGNIQYF.

The CDR3 region has the DNA TGTGCCAGCAGTCCAACGAGGGGAGGGCGGATGACTGAAGCTTTCTTT. Its protein is CASSPTRGGRMTEAFF. The gene calls are TRBV28 and TRBJ1-1, with D perhaps matching TRBD1 (5 bases). The CDR3 totals 16 residues. The germline gives CDR1 MDHEN, CDR2 SYDVKM. The ends were cut back, 5 bases at V and 5 bases at J, with 21 bases in the middle.